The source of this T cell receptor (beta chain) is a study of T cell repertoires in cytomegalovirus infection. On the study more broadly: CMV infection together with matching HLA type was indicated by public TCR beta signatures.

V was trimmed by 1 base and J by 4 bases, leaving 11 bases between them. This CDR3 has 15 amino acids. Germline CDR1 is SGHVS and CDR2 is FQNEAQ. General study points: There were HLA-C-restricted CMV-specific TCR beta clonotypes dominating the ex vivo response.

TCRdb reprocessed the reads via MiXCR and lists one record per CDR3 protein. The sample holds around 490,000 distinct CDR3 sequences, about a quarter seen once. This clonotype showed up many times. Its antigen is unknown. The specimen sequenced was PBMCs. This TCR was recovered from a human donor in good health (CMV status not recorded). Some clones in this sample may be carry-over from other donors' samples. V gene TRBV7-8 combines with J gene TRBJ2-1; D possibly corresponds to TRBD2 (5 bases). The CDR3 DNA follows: TGTGCCAGCAGCTTAGATAGCAGAGGGTACAATGAGCAGTTCTTC. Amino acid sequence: CASSLDSRGYNEQFF.